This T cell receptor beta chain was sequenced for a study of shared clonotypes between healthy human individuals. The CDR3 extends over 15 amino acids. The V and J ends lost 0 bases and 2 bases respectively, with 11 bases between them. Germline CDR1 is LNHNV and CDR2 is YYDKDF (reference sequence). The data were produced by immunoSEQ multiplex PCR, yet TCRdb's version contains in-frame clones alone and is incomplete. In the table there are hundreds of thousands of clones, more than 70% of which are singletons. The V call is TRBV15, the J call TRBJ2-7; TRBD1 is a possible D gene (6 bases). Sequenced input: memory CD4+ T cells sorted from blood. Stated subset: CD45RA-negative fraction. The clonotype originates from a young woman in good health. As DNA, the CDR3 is TGTGCCACCAGCAGAGATCGACAGGCCCCCTACGAGCAGTACTTC. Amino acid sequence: CATSRDRQAPYEQYF.